This TCR beta chain was identified in a study of blood T cell repertoires in COVID-19. Study in general: Acute-phase and convalescent COVID-19 samples originated in the United States, Italy and Spain. Sources were T cells, B-cell-depleted T cells, or PBMCs; the material itself was cDNA or gDNA.

CDR1 and CDR2 (germline): MGHRA, YSYEKL. With 3 bases clipped from V and 5 bases from J, the junction kept 11 bases outside the gene matches. The CDR3 has 17 amino acids. Under the authors' procedure: Cell counts per sample came from amplifying reference gene primers. TCRdb keeps only in-frame clones here, not all; method: immunoSEQ multiplex PCR. That table furnishes V, J and clone size, whereas the DNA furnished D and trimming. The repertoire holds tens of thousands of clones, with roughly 83% as singletons. The sequenced material came from peripheral blood. The chain couples TRBV4-1 to TRBJ1-5, with 9 bases aligning to TRBD1. This clonotype was obtained from a man aged 25-45 years with COVID-19, enrolled during active disease. The DNA of the CDR3 is TGCGCCAGCAGCCAGACAAATGTGGGACAGGGCGATCAGCCCCAGCATTTT. It is translated as CASSQTNVGQGDQPQHF.